Each of the 26 T cell receptor beta chains below was sequenced from the same sample in a study of T-cell memory formation after mild COVID-19. TCRdb reprocessed the 5' RACE reads with MiXCR, giving one entry per CDR3 protein. Among some 120,000 distinct CDR3 sequences listed, about 6.5% were seen once. The sequenced material came from PBMCs or a T cell subset sorted from them (not recorded which). The source of these receptors is an adult woman who had mild COVID-19 (a few samples of this study predate the infection). Cell type and time point are not known.

At least ten counts were recorded for this clonotype. At one end, the junction sequence differs from germline, possibly due to a read error. The rearrangement uses TRBV5-1 and TRBJ2-7, with 9 bases aligning to TRBD1. The CDR3 consists of 14 residues. Germline V gives CDR1 SGHRS, CDR2 YFSETQ. The CDR3 reads CASSSGQGTYEQYF. CDR3 DNA sequence: TGTGCCAGCAGCTCGGGACAGGGTACCTACGAGCAGTACTTC. Full variable domain (missing parts from reference TRBV5-1 and TRBJ2-7): KAGVTQTPRYLIKTRGQQVTLSCSPISGHRSVSWYQQTPGQGLQFLFEYFSETQRNKGNFPGRFSGRQFSNSRSEMNVSTLELGDSALYLCASSSGQGTYEQYFGPGTRLTVT.

This clonotype showed up just a few times. V usage is TRBV2 and J usage is TRBJ2-7; 13 bases match TRBD2. From germline, CDR1 is SNHLY and CDR2 FYNNEI. The CDR3 loop spans 15 amino acids. J lost 5 bases, V lost 6 bases, and 7 bases had no gene match. CDR3 protein: CASRPRTSGSNEQYF. The CDR3 DNA is TGTGCCAGCAGGCCCAGGACTAGCGGGAGTAACGAGCAGTACTTC.

This clonotype was seen a handful of times. The CDR3 protein is CASSYSLSGAADTQYF. Here the CDR3 DNA reads TGTGCCAGCAGTTACTCGCTTAGTGGCGCCGCAGATACGCAGTATTTT. This chain joins TRBV6-6 and TRBJ2-3; D gene uncertain. Germline CDR1 and CDR2: MNHNY and SVGAGI (reference sequence). Trimming shortened V by 0 bases and J by 4 bases, and 14 bases separated the two germline ends. This CDR3 region has 16 residues.

This clonotype was picked up a small number of times. The CDR3 sequence is CSATPGTSGYNEQFF. The CDR3 nucleotides are TGCAGTGCTACCCCCGGGACTAGCGGTTACAATGAGCAGTTCTTC. This sequence joins TRBV20-1 and TRBJ2-1, with 11 bases lining up with TRBD2. This CDR3 comprises 15 residues. CDR1 and CDR2 (germline): DFQATT, SNEGSKA (reference sequence). Trimming removed 4 bases from V and 4 bases from J; junction bases left unmatched: 6.

The rearrangement links TRBV6-2 or TRBV6-3 to TRBJ2-6; D gene uncertain. Germline V gene lookup returns CDR1 MNHEY and CDR2 SVGEGT. V lost 7 bases to trimming and J lost 0 bases, with 10 bases between them. CDR3 size: 15 residues. CDR3 DNA sequence: TGTGCCAGCACAAGAAGGGTCTCTGGGGCCAACGTCCTGACTTTC. This codes for CASTRRVSGANVLTF.

In this sample, this clonotype turned up a few times. The chain uses TRBV7-9 and TRBJ2-1; 7 bases fit TRBD1. The CDR3 is made up of 15 amino acids. The V segment lost 8 bases and the J segment 3 bases; nucleotides outside the gene matches: 10. CDR1 is SEHNR and CDR2 is FQNEAQ in the germline V gene (reference sequence). The CDR3 here is CASGDLTGNYNEQFF. CDR3 DNA sequence: TGTGCCAGCGGCGACTTGACAGGGAACTACAATGAGCAGTTCTTC.

The V call is TRBV6-2 or TRBV6-3, the J call TRBJ2-7; 8 nucleotides line up with TRBD1. The germline gives CDR1 MNHEY, CDR2 SVGEGT. The CDR3 has 16 residues. Trimming took 6 bases from V and 5 from J; bases not matched to a gene: 15. CDR3 protein: CASRSSWTGLRNEQYF. In DNA form, the CDR3 reads TGTGCCAGCAGATCCTCTTGGACAGGGCTACGCAACGAGCAGTACTTC.

The chain joins TRBV30 to TRBJ2-1; D is possibly TRBD2 (5 bases). This CDR3 is built from 13 residues. Germline V lookup: CDR1 GTSNPN, CDR2 SVGIG (reference sequence). Trimming shortened V by 0 bases and J by 15 bases, and 18 bases separated the two germline ends. CDR3 in DNA: TGTGCCTGGAGTGTAATTTCTGGCGGGTCTCTGTTCTTC. Protein: CAWSVISGGSLFF.

The chain has TRBV10-3 and TRBJ2-7, with D perhaps TRBD1 (5 bases). CDR1 is ENHRY and CDR2 is SYGVKD in the germline V gene. The length of the CDR3 is 11 residues. Trimming removed 11 bases from V and 3 bases from J, with 11 bases in between. CDR3: CAASQGYEQYF. CDR3 bases: TGTGCCGCCTCCCAGGGCTACGAGCAGTACTTC.

This clonotype was counted between two and nine times. V usage is TRBV5-1 and J usage is TRBJ2-7; possibly TRBD1 for D (5 bases). This CDR3 has 13 residues. V lost 0 bases, J lost 7 bases, and 11 bases lay in between. Germline lookup yields CDR1 SGHRS and CDR2 YFSETQ. DNA of the CDR3: TGCGCCAGCAGCTTGGCACCTAGACAGGAGCAGTACTTC. As protein: CASSLAPRQEQYF.

J is TRBJ1-1 and V is TRBV11-2; D call uncertain. V lost 2 bases and J 5 bases, leaving 12 bases between the germline ends. Germline V gene data show CDR1 as SGHAT and CDR2 as FQNNGV. This CDR3 has 14 amino acids. The chain's CDR3 is CASSLIIKDTEAFF. CDR3 nucleotides: TGTGCCAGCAGCTTAATTATTAAGGATACTGAAGCTTTCTTT.

V gene TRBV24-1 combines with J gene TRBJ1-5, with TRBD1 identical over 7 bases. CDR1 KGHDR and CDR2 SFDVKD come from the germline V gene. J gave up 5 bases and V 4 bases, and 10 bases lay outside the gene matches. The CDR3 length is 16 residues. CDR3 DNA: TGTGCCACCAGTGAACGGACAGGAAGTGGTCATCAGCCCCAGCATTTT. Residues: CATSERTGSGHQPQHF.

The CDR3 loop reads CASSWTVSTGELFF. The DNA for the CDR3 is TGTGCCAGCAGCTGGACAGTATCCACCGGGGAGCTGTTTTTT. The chain employs TRBV5-5 and TRBJ2-2, with D tentatively TRBD1 (6 bases). Trimming took off 3 bases at V and 4 bases at J, with 10 bases between the two ends. Germline V gives CDR1 SGHKS, CDR2 YYEKEE (reference sequence). This CDR3 spans 14 amino acids.

This clonotype showed up just a few times. The chain links TRBV4-2 to TRBJ1-5; unclear D gene. Germline loops: CDR1 LGHNA, CDR2 YNFKEQ. The CDR3 length is 14 residues. V was shortened by 4 bases and J by 4 bases, with 11 bases between the two germline ends. The CDR3 spells CASSPSGGNQPQHF. CDR3 coding DNA: TGTGCCAGCAGCCCCAGCGGCGGGAATCAGCCCCAGCATTTT.

This clonotype was observed a handful of times. This rearrangement joins TRBV12-3 or TRBV12-4 to TRBJ1-6; D gene ambiguous. CDR3 size: 15 residues. V was cut by 6 bases and J by 7 bases, with 16 bases left in between. CDR3 nucleotides: TGTGCCAGCAGACAAAACCAGGTTCCAAATTCACCCCTCCACTTT. Protein: CASRQNQVPNSPLHF.

In its sample, this clonotype was seen many times. An end of the junction differs from the germline gene, which may be a read error. The chain combines TRBV5-1 with TRBJ1-5; no reliable D call. Looked up from germline, CDR1 is SGHRS and CDR2 is YFSETQ. This CDR3 contains 13 residues. CDR3 residues: CASSLDGNQPQHF. The CDR3 coding sequence is TGTGCCAGCAGCTTAGATGGCAATCAGCCCCAGCATTTT.

The table lists this clonotype with many counts. The J gene is TRBJ1-5, the V gene TRBV24-1, with 8 bases that match TRBD1. Germline V gene lookup returns CDR1 KGHDR and CDR2 SFDVKD. V was clipped by 0 bases and J by 2 bases; unmatched bases: 11. CDR3 length: 19 residues. The CDR3 protein is CATSDLTQGALDGNQPQHF. CDR3 coding DNA: TGTGCCACCAGTGATTTGACTCAGGGGGCATTGGATGGCAATCAGCCCCAGCATTTT.

This clonotype was seen many times. Here the CDR3 DNA reads TGCGCCAGCAGTGAGTCGCTGTTGCACATTAATCAGCCCCAGCATTTT. This translates into CASSESLLHINQPQHF. The V and J genes are TRBV10-2 and TRBJ1-5, with D uncertain. The CDR3 has 16 residues. V dropped 0 bases and J dropped 4 bases, with 13 bases sitting between them. In germline, CDR1 is WSHSY, CDR2 SAAADI.

The sample holds a few counts of this clonotype. The V call is TRBV3-1, the J call TRBJ2-1; TRBD2 agrees at 9 bases. In germline, CDR1 is LGHDT, CDR2 YNNKEL (reference sequence). This CDR3 comprises 15 residues. V shed 3 bases, J shed 4 bases, and the junction held 4 bases outside the gene matches. The CDR3 reads CASSQRLAAYNEQFF. The CDR3 nucleotides are TGTGCCAGCAGCCAGAGACTAGCGGCTTACAATGAGCAGTTCTTC.

The V gene is TRBV27, the J gene TRBJ2-7; D is undetermined. V was clipped by 0 bases and J by 7 bases, with 1 base between them. The CDR3 totals 10 residues. Germline loops: CDR1 MNHEY, CDR2 SMNVEV (reference sequence). In DNA, the CDR3 is TGTGCCAGCAGTTTATCGGAGCAGTACTTC. It yields the protein CASSLSEQYF.

This clonotype was seen a handful of times. V and J are TRBV7-2 and TRBJ2-1, with 10 bases that match TRBD2. The V gene end was trimmed by 5 bases and the J gene end by 6 bases; junction bases not matched to a gene: 4. CDR3 length: 14 residues. Germline CDR1 SGHTA, CDR2 FQGNSA. CDR3 region: CASSQGLATNEQFF. The CDR3 region has the DNA TGTGCCAGCAGCCAGGGACTAGCGACCAATGAGCAGTTCTTC.

The V call is TRBV7-2, the J call TRBJ2-1, with TRBD2 matching over 9 bases. In germline, CDR1 is SGHTA, CDR2 FQGNSA. CDR3 length: 18 residues. The V and J ends lost 0 bases and 0 bases, in that order; junction bases with no gene match: 6. The CDR3 region is CASSLASGGPGSYNEQFF. CDR3 in DNA: TGTGCCAGCAGCTTAGCCAGCGGGGGGCCGGGCTCCTACAATGAGCAGTTCTTC.

This clonotype was counted between two and nine times. This rearrangement joins TRBV27 to TRBJ2-7; 8 bases align to TRBD2. Germline V lookup: CDR1 MNHEY, CDR2 SMNVEV (reference sequence). After removal of 3 bases from V and 12 bases from J, the junction contained 10 bases not matched to a gene. The CDR3 is 13 amino acids. As DNA, the CDR3 is TGTGCCAGCAGTTTGGGGATAGCGGGGCCACGGTACTTC. It translates to CASSLGIAGPRYF.

This clonotype has a handful of counts. This rearrangement joins TRBV25-1 to TRBJ1-3; D ambiguous. Trimming shortened V by 3 bases and J by 4 bases, and 10 bases separated the two germline ends. The CDR3 contains 14 residues. Germline assignment: CDR1 MGHDK and CDR2 SYGVNS. The CDR3, as DNA: TGTGCCAGCAGTGATTCAGTGCCGGGAAACACCATATATTTT. This translates into CASSDSVPGNTIYF.

Ten or more counts support this clonotype. The chain joins TRBV6-5 to TRBJ1-2, with TRBD1 matching 8 bases. Germline V lookup: CDR1 MNHEY, CDR2 SVGAGI. J was trimmed by 2 bases and V by 7 bases; bases with no gene match: 3. This CDR3 is 13 amino acids long. CDR3 in DNA: TGTGCCAGCACTGGACAGGGCAACTATGGCTACACCTTC. Translated, it gives CASTGQGNYGYTF.

The table lists this clonotype with many counts. The chain carries TRBV5-1 and TRBJ2-5, with 9 bases fitting TRBD2. Trimming removed 4 bases from V and 5 bases from J; junction bases left unmatched: 12. The germline V gene has CDR1 SGHRS and CDR2 YFSETQ. The length of the CDR3 is 16 residues. CDR3 amino acids: CASSAGTSLSAETQYF. The DNA for the CDR3 is TGCGCCAGCAGCGCAGGGACTAGCCTTTCTGCGGAGACCCAGTACTTC.